This entry is about one TCR beta chain. Antigen unknown. Relative to the germline gene, one junction end is altered; a read error may explain this. The sample is drawn from a study of tumor and adjacent non-tumor tissue in lung cancer. The library came from three nested PCR rounds adapted from ARM-PCR protocols. TCRdb reanalysed the multiplex PCR reads using MiXCR and keeps one entry per CDR3 protein. The sample includes over 35,000 distinct CDR3 sequences, approximately 57% of them seen just once. This sample's RNA came from whole unsorted tissue. The normal lung tissue was taken more than 3 cm from the tumor edge. Study results and limitations: TCR diversity was significantly greater in tumor than normal lung tissue.

Sequencing was carried out using distant non-tumor lung tissue. The TCR comes from a man aged 50 to 59 with non-small cell lung cancer.

Here the CDR3 DNA reads TGTGCCAGGAGTTACTGCAGGGGTTCGGAGACCCAATACTTC. It specifies CARSYCRGSETQYF. The chain links TRBV6-5 to TRBJ2-5; TRBD1 might be the D (6 bases). The CDR3 sequence is 14 residues long. From germline, CDR1 is MNHEY and CDR2 SVGAGI.